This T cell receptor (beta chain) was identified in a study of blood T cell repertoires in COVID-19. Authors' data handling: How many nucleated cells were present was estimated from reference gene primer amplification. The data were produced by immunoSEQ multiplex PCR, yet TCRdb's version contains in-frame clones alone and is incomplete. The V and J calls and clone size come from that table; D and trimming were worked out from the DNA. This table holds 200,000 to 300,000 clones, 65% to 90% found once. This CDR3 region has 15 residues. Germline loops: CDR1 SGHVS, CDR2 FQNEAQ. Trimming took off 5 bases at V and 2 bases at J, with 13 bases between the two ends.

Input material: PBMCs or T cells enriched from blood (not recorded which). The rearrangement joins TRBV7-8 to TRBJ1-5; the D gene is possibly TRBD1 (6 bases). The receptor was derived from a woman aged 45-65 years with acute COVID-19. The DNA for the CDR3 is TGTGCCAGCAGCCGAAACAGGGTGGGCAATCAGCCCCAGCATTTT. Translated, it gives CASSRNRVGNQPQHF.